The clone carrying this TCR beta chain has only one observation. In the original analysis: Quantification of nucleated cells was approximated via reference gene primer amplification. Measured with immunoSEQ multiplex PCR; TCRdb has only the in-frame clones, and not every one. That table is the source of V, J and clone size, and D and trimming were worked out from the DNA. The repertoire holds 40,000 or so clones, about nine tenths seen once, with 8% to 9% in the top ten. This record belongs to a study of blood T cell repertoires in COVID-19. Background on the study: Samples taken during acute and convalescent COVID-19 were collected in the United States, Italy and Spain. PBMCs, B-cell-depleted T cells, or T cells were the source of the cDNA or gDNA that made up the material.

CDR1 and CDR2 from the germline V gene are MNHNY and SVGAGI (reference sequence). CDR3 size: 15 residues. The ends lost 5 bases at V and 3 bases at J; junction bases unmatched: 8. The rearrangement uses TRBV6-6 and TRBJ2-7, with 9 positions matching TRBD2. Sequencing was performed on peripheral blood. This TCR was recovered from a man between 60 and 70 years old with active COVID-19. CDR3 amino acids: CASSLLAGEVYEQYF. The CDR3 nucleotides are TGTGCCAGCAGTCTCTTAGCGGGAGAGGTCTACGAGCAGTACTTC.